This T cell receptor beta chain was recorded in a study of cytomegalovirus exposure and HLA in healthy donors. This CDR3 is 12 amino acids long. Germline CDR1 and CDR2: MNHNS and SASEGT. Trimming removed 6 bases from V and 6 bases from J, with 11 bases in between. Comments on this clone: No antigen is known for it.

Each of the donors was a healthy bone marrow donor. Whole-study findings and limits: In a later analysis, a missense DCLRE1C variant was linked to TCR beta V- and J-gene trimming.

Amplification used 60 Vbeta primers and 13 Jbeta primers. Assay used: immunoSEQ multiplex PCR; TCRdb lists only in-frame clones, some missing. The repertoire holds around 100,000 clones, with approximately 70% as singletons. Sequences were obtained from PBMCs. This chain joins TRBV6-1 and TRBJ1-1; maybe TRBD1 (5 bases). The TCR was taken from a young man in good health and CMV-seropositive. The CDR3 sequence: CASRSDSAEAFF. The DNA for the CDR3 is TGTGCCAGCAGATCAGACAGTGCTGAAGCTTTCTTT.